What follows are 24 T cell receptor beta chains derived from one specimen sequenced in a study of regulatory T cells in long-lasting Graves disease. The TCR beta library used iRepertoire HTBI primers with Arm-PCR amplification of CDR3. TCRdb analysed the multiplex PCR reads with MiXCR anew, one entry per CDR3 protein. Seen here are fewer than 650,000 distinct CDR3 sequences, around 15% observed once, and the top ten hold 15% to 20%. Time point: newly diagnosed GD, antithyroid drugs for less than 3 months. With RNA extracted from PBMCs as input, the TCR library was made. The data were also submitted as part of a second study, on T cells in Graves' hyperthyroidism and ophthalmopathy.

Specimen: peripheral blood mononuclear cells (PBMCs), collected at new diagnosis, from a patient treated with antithyroid drugs. These receptors were taken from a woman under 40 with Graves disease.

This clonotype was observed a few times. The V gene is TRBV5-1, the J gene TRBJ2-1, with 9 bases that match TRBD2. J lost 0 bases, V lost 0 bases, and 4 bases had no gene match. CDR1 is SGHRS and CDR2 is YFSETQ in the germline V gene. This CDR3 region has 17 residues. CDR3 bases: TGCGCCAGCAGCTTGGAGCCTAGCGGGGTCTCCTACAATGAGCAGTTCTTC. This sequence encodes CASSLEPSGVSYNEQFF.

The rearrangement uses TRBV19 and TRBJ1-1; TRBD1 might be the D (5 bases). The germline V gene encodes CDR1 LNHDA and CDR2 SQIVND (reference sequence). V was shortened by 9 bases and J by 5 bases, with 10 bases between the two germline ends. The CDR3 is 11 amino acids. CDR3 DNA sequence: TGTGCCAGCAATGACAGAACTGAAGCTTTCTTT. This gives the protein CASNDRTEAFF. The variable domain in full, with the rest retrieved from reference TRBV19 and TRBJ1-1, is DGGITQSPKYLFRKEGQNVTLSCEQNLNHDAMYWYRQDPGQGLRLIYYSQIVNDFQKGDIAEGYSVSREKKESFPLTVTSAQKNPTAFYLCASNDRTEAFFGQGTRLTVV.

This clonotype was seen repeatedly, ten times or more. One end of the junction is discordant with germline, which a read error may explain. This rearrangement joins TRBV2 to TRBJ1-2; D gene ambiguous. The CDR3 extends over 12 amino acids. Germline-derived CDR1 and CDR2 are SNHLY and FYNNEI. The DNA of the CDR3 is TGTGCCAGCAGCCTCTTAGCCCCGGGCCGGGCCTTC. Amino acid sequence: CASSLLAPGRAF.

In its sample, this clonotype was seen many times. The genes are TRBV10-3 and TRBJ2-1; D is perhaps TRBD2 (6 bases). Trimming shortened V by 7 bases and J by 3 bases, and 10 bases separated the two germline ends. CDR1 is ENHRY, CDR2 SYGVKD, per germline. CDR3 length: 13 residues. CDR3 residues: CAINGGVYNEQFF. In DNA form, the CDR3 reads TGTGCCATCAACGGAGGGGTCTACAATGAGCAGTTCTTC.

This clonotype was observed many times. The chain employs TRBV27 and TRBJ1-2, with 8 bases identical to TRBD1. From germline, CDR1 is MNHEY and CDR2 SMNVEV (reference sequence). V lost 5 bases, J lost 8 bases, and 16 bases stayed unmatched. This CDR3 spans 16 amino acids. CDR3 in amino acids: CASSLVSRDRFGGYTF. The CDR3 nucleotides are TGTGCCAGCAGTCTCGTGTCCCGGGACAGGTTCGGCGGCTACACCTTC.

This clonotype has ten or more counts. The chain employs TRBV28 and TRBJ2-1; TRBD2 aligns across 13 bases. The CDR3 consists of 17 residues. The ends lost 8 bases at V and 0 bases at J; junction bases unmatched: 7. The germline CDR1 and CDR2 sequences are MDHEN and SYDVKM. CDR3 sequence (DNA): TGTGCCAGCCAGGGACTAGCGGGAAGAAGCTCCTACAATGAGCAGTTCTTC. This translates into CASQGLAGRSSYNEQFF.

The J gene is TRBJ2-1, the V gene TRBV18, with a weak D call TRBD1 (5 bases). The CDR3 runs 15 residues. CDR1 and CDR2 from the germline V gene are KGHSH and LQKENI. V lost 5 bases and J 1 base, leaving 12 bases between the germline ends. CDR3 nucleotide sequence: TGTGCCAGCTCATTGACAGCCATGTCCTACAATGAGCAGTTCTTC. This gives the protein CASSLTAMSYNEQFF.

This clonotype was seen a few times. The rearrangement links TRBV10-2 to TRBJ1-4, with a weak D call TRBD1 (6 bases). The CDR3 length is 16 residues. CDR1 is WSHSY and CDR2 is SAAADI in the germline V gene. Trimming took off 0 bases at V and 7 bases at J, with 15 bases between the two ends. The CDR3: CASSESRGGSAEKLFF. The CDR3 DNA reads as TGCGCCAGCAGTGAGTCTCGCGGGGGCTCGGCTGAAAAACTGTTTTTT.

The chain carries TRBV3-1 and TRBJ2-7; 9 nucleotides match TRBD1. V shed 3 bases, J shed 3 bases, and the junction held 3 bases outside the gene matches. Germline V lookup: CDR1 LGHDT, CDR2 YNNKEL (reference sequence). The CDR3 totals 14 residues. The CDR3 spells CASSHGTGNYEQYF. The CDR3 DNA reads as TGTGCCAGCAGCCACGGGACAGGGAACTACGAGCAGTACTTC.

This clonotype showed up just a few times. This chain uses TRBV20-1 with TRBJ1-3; TRBD1 agrees at 8 bases. The CDR3 length is 17 residues. The V segment lost 0 bases and the J segment 0 bases; nucleotides outside the gene matches: 7. Germline values: CDR1 DFQATT, CDR2 SNEGSKA (reference sequence). Written as DNA, the CDR3 is TGCAGTGCTAGAGATCCTGGACAGGGACTCTCTGGAAACACCATATATTTT. Its translation is CSARDPGQGLSGNTIYF.

There are many counts of this clonotype. The chain joins TRBV10-2 to TRBJ2-5; TRBD2 aligns across 8 bases. This CDR3 is built from 16 residues. The germline gives CDR1 WSHSY, CDR2 SAAADI. The J segment lost 5 bases and the V segment lost 6 bases, leaving 14 bases of the junction unmatched. CDR3 sequence: CASRGSFGRASETQYF. In DNA form, the CDR3 reads TGCGCCAGCAGGGGCTCTTTCGGGAGGGCCTCGGAGACCCAGTACTTC.

This clonotype was seen repeatedly, ten times or more. The chain links TRBV6-2 or TRBV6-3 to TRBJ1-2; D not certain. The CDR3 is 13 amino acids. Germline CDR1 MNHEY, CDR2 SVGEGT. V lost 6 bases and J lost 4, with 12 bases in between. CDR3 protein: CASSSDRRYGYTF. CDR3 bases: TGTGCCAGCAGCTCAGACCGGCGCTATGGCTACACCTTC.

This clonotype was seen repeatedly, ten times or more. The chain is built from TRBV11-2 and TRBJ2-5; 9 positions match TRBD2. The V segment lost 0 bases and the J segment 4 bases; nucleotides outside the gene matches: 6. There are 16 residues in the CDR3. From germline, CDR1 is SGHAT and CDR2 FQNNGV. The CDR3 DNA reads TGTGCCAGCAGCTTAGAGGCGGGAGGGATGAGAGAGACCCAGTACTTC. Translating gives CASSLEAGGMRETQYF.

This chain connects TRBV27 to TRBJ2-6; D might be TRBD1 (6 bases). The CDR3 spans 15 residues. Germline V gene sequence: CDR1 MNHEY, CDR2 SMNVEV (reference sequence). V was cut by 4 bases and J by 4 bases, with 11 bases left in between. CDR3 amino acids: CASSSTGKGANVLTF. In DNA, the CDR3 is TGTGCCAGCAGTTCAACAGGGAAGGGGGCCAACGTCCTGACTTTC.

This clonotype showed up many times. The V gene is TRBV13, the J gene TRBJ2-2; D not resolved. Germline values: CDR1 PRHDT, CDR2 FYEKMQ (reference sequence). V gave up 3 bases and J gave up 4 bases, with 9 bases separating them. The CDR3 covers 14 residues. CDR3 residues: CASSFPQVTGELFF. The CDR3 nucleotides read TGTGCCAGCAGCTTCCCCCAAGTCACCGGGGAGCTGTTTTTT.

The chain links TRBV6-1 to TRBJ2-7; 10 positions match TRBD2. The CDR3 contains 15 residues. Germline lookup yields CDR1 MNHNS and CDR2 SASEGT. Trimming removed 5 bases from V and 5 bases from J; junction bases left unmatched: 9. Here the CDR3 DNA reads TGTGCCAGCAGTATCGGGGCTAGCGGGAGCGACGAGCAGTACTTC. As protein: CASSIGASGSDEQYF.

This clonotype showed up just a few times. V usage is TRBV19 and J usage is TRBJ1-1, with 10 bases aligning to TRBD1. Germline V gives CDR1 LNHDA, CDR2 SQIVND (reference sequence). With 3 bases clipped from V and 0 bases from J, the junction kept 7 bases outside the gene matches. The CDR3 sequence is 17 residues long. In DNA, the CDR3 is TGTGCCAGTAGTATCCCGGGACAGGGGCTCATGAACACTGAAGCTTTCTTT. Translated, it gives CASSIPGQGLMNTEAFF.

The V gene is TRBV27, the J gene TRBJ2-2; 7 bases fit TRBD1. Germline-derived CDR1 and CDR2 are MNHEY and SMNVEV (reference sequence). After removal of 7 bases from V and 7 bases from J, the junction contained 3 bases not matched to a gene. There are 12 residues in the CDR3. The CDR3 region has the DNA TGTGCCAGCACCCCAGGGGGCGGGGAGCTGTTTTTT. Protein sequence: CASTPGGGELFF.

This clonotype was observed a handful of times. This sequence joins TRBV28 and TRBJ2-7; TRBD2 is a possible D gene (5 bases). The V end was cut by 6 bases, the J end by 4 bases, with 13 bases between. Germline lookup yields CDR1 MDHEN and CDR2 SYDVKM. The CDR3 runs to 13 residues. CDR3 amino acids: CASSLGWTYEQYF. The CDR3, as DNA: TGTGCCAGCAGCTTAGGATGGACTTACGAGCAGTACTTC.

This clonotype was seen many times. The rearrangement joins TRBV29-1 to TRBJ2-7, with no clear D. CDR1 SQVTM and CDR2 ANQGSEA come from the germline V gene. CDR3 length equals 13 residues. V was trimmed by 3 bases and J by 7 bases, leaving 16 bases between them. The CDR3 loop reads CSVDVLGTREQYF. The DNA for the CDR3 is TGCAGCGTTGATGTACTGGGAACGAGGGAGCAGTACTTC.

This clonotype was recorded a few times. The rearrangement links TRBV29-1 to TRBJ1-2; D may be TRBD1 (6 bases). The length of the CDR3 is 12 residues. CDR1 SQVTM and CDR2 ANQGSEA come from the germline V gene. V shed 6 bases and J shed 7 bases, with 15 bases lying between them. CDR3 in amino acids: CSVEQGRSGYTF. CDR3 nucleotides: TGCAGCGTGGAACAGGGTCGGAGTGGCTACACCTTC.

This clonotype has only a few counts. V gene TRBV29-1 combines with J gene TRBJ1-2, with D uncertain. Germline V gene data show CDR1 as SQVTM and CDR2 as ANQGSEA. With 7 bases removed from V and 1 base from J, the gap between germline ends came to 10 bases. There are 12 residues in the CDR3. For the CDR3, the DNA is TGCAGCGGCGTTGGTCGTAACTATGGCTACACCTTC. It is translated as CSGVGRNYGYTF.

The J gene is TRBJ2-2, the V gene TRBV5-1; the D gene is possibly TRBD2 (6 bases). This CDR3 has 14 residues. Germline values: CDR1 SGHRS, CDR2 YFSETQ. Trimming left V 5 bases short and J 4 bases short, with 12 bases between. In nucleotides, the CDR3 is TGCGCCAGCAGGGAACAGGAGGGCACCGGGGAGCTGTTTTTT. This encodes CASREQEGTGELFF.

The chain carries TRBV20-1 and TRBJ1-2; TRBD1 agrees at 9 bases. CDR3 length: 13 residues. V shed 7 bases, J shed 8 bases, and the junction held 11 bases outside the gene matches. Germline V gene data show CDR1 as DFQATT and CDR2 as SNEGSKA (reference sequence). The CDR3 nucleotides read TGCAGTGTTCCACAGGGGGCGATGGACGGCTACACCTTC. Its translation: CSVPQGAMDGYTF.